A single sample is the source of the 6 T cell receptor beta chains below, sequenced in a study of ipilimumab plus nivolumab after autologous stem cell transplantation. Some clones are missing from TCRdb's copy, which holds only in-frame ones; the method was immunoSEQ multiplex PCR. Of some 9,800 clones listed, 78% were seen once; the top ten hold approximately 9%. The starting material was PBMCs, obtained in a trial of ipilimumab plus nivolumab as post-transplant consolidation. The source of these receptors is a male donor with diffuse large B-cell lymphoma.

The chain carries TRBV30 and TRBJ2-1; tentatively, D is TRBD2 (6 bases). In germline, CDR1 is GTSNPN, CDR2 SVGIG (reference sequence). The germline V and J ends were trimmed by 3 bases and 4 bases, with 16 bases remaining between them. The CDR3 totals 15 residues. CDR3 amino acids: CAWSGDFGDYNEQFF. CDR3 coding DNA: TGTGCCTGGAGCGGGGACTTCGGGGATTACAATGAGCAGTTCTTC.

The chain is built from TRBV9 and TRBJ2-2; TRBD2 agrees at 12 bases. V shed 3 bases and J 5 bases; nucleotides not matched to a gene: 2. Looked up from germline, CDR1 is SGDLS and CDR2 is YYNGEE. The CDR3 spans 15 residues. CDR3 loop: CASSETSGGTGELFF. CDR3 coding DNA: TGTGCCAGCAGCGAGACTAGCGGGGGAACCGGGGAGCTGTTTTTT.

The chain carries TRBV6-1 and TRBJ2-5, with D perhaps matching TRBD1 (5 bases). The ends were cut back, 6 bases at V and 7 bases at J, with 21 bases in the middle. The CDR3 runs to 15 residues. Germline-derived CDR1 and CDR2 are MNHNS and SASEGT. The CDR3 loop reads CASRPVDRVSGTQYF. CDR3 sequence (DNA): TGTGCCAGCAGGCCTGTCGACAGAGTTTCAGGGACCCAGTACTTC.

The chain joins TRBV9 to TRBJ2-7; 7 nucleotides agree with TRBD2. The CDR3 has 15 amino acids. J lost 5 bases, V lost 4 bases, and 12 bases had no gene match. The germline gives CDR1 SGDLS, CDR2 YYNGEE. CDR3 bases: TGTGCCAGCAGCCCCAGGTGGGGGGGGTTTGACGAGCAGTACTTC. Translation gives CASSPRWGGFDEQYF.

By frequency in the sample, this clone is medium-sized. This chain joins TRBV6-6 and TRBJ1-3, with D possibly being TRBD1 (5 bases). CDR1 MNHNY and CDR2 SVGAGI come from the germline V gene (reference sequence). Trimming shortened V by 6 bases and J by 0 bases, and 12 bases separated the two germline ends. CDR3 size: 15 residues. As DNA, the CDR3 is TGTGCCAGCAGGGACATTACAGGCTCTGGAAACACCATATATTTT. Translation gives CASRDITGSGNTIYF.

This clone appeared a few times. The CDR3 loop is CAISESLGTGGNQETQYF. The CDR3 DNA reads TGTGCCATCAGTGAGTCCCTCGGGACAGGGGGCAACCAAGAGACCCAGTACTTC. The V and J genes are TRBV10-3 and TRBJ2-5, with 12 bases that match TRBD1. CDR3 size: 18 residues. CDR1 ENHRY and CDR2 SYGVKD come from the germline V gene. Unmatched junction bases numbered 5, after V lost 0 bases and J lost 0 bases.